Below, 14 T cell receptor beta chains from the same sample are listed, as sequenced in a study of identical twins. TCRdb reanalysed the 5' RACE reads using MiXCR and keeps one entry per CDR3 protein. The sample consists of about 100,000 distinct CDR3 sequences, 5.9% of them appearing once. The sample taken for sequencing was memory T cells sorted from blood. All receptors come from a woman in her 50s in good health.

This clonotype was observed at least ten times. The V and J genes are TRBV5-1 and TRBJ2-2; 9 bases agree with TRBD2. This CDR3 is 15 amino acids long. CDR1 is SGHRS, CDR2 YFSETQ, per germline. V lost 2 bases, J lost 5 bases, and 4 bases stayed unmatched. The CDR3 DNA is TGCGCCAGCAGCTTCGTAGCGGGAGCTACCGGGGAGCTGTTTTTT. Its translation: CASSFVAGATGELFF.

Only a few counts were recorded for this clonotype. The chain joins TRBV3-1 to TRBJ1-2; tentative D call: TRBD1 (6 bases). The germline V and J ends were trimmed by 3 bases and 7 bases, with 15 bases remaining between them. Germline V CDR1 and CDR2: LGHDT, YNNKEL (reference sequence). The CDR3 runs to 14 residues. The CDR3 coding sequence is TGTGCCAGCAGCCATACAGGGAGGCCAATTGGCTACACCTTC. The encoded protein is CASSHTGRPIGYTF.

The gene calls are TRBV4-1 and TRBJ2-7, with no clear D. The ends were cut back, 0 bases at V and 2 bases at J, with 11 bases in the middle. The germline V gene encodes CDR1 MGHRA and CDR2 YSYEKL. The CDR3 is 15 residues long. The CDR3 sequence: CASSQDNGATYEQYF. CDR3 coding DNA: TGCGCCAGCAGCCAAGATAACGGCGCAACCTACGAGCAGTACTTC.

At least ten counts were recorded for this clonotype. J is TRBJ2-7 and V is TRBV5-1, with D perhaps TRBD2 (6 bases). CDR3 length: 14 amino acids. Per the germline V gene, CDR1 is SGHRS and CDR2 is YFSETQ. The germline V and J ends were trimmed by 0 bases and 2 bases, with 9 bases remaining between them. The CDR3 here is CASSLEGRPYEQYV. CDR3 sequence (DNA): TGCGCCAGCAGCTTGGAAGGGAGGCCCTACGAGCAGTACGTC.

This clonotype was observed many times. This chain connects TRBV5-6 to TRBJ1-5; no clear D gene. The CDR3 extends over 16 amino acids. Germline V gene lookup returns CDR1 SGHDT and CDR2 YYEEEE. Deletions cut 5 bases from V and 1 base from J, with 16 bases between. CDR3 nucleotides: TGTGCCAGCAGTTCTGGAGCAGGCCGAAGCAATCAGCCCCAGCATTTT. Protein: CASSSGAGRSNQPQHF.

There are many counts of this clonotype. The rearrangement uses TRBV5-1 and TRBJ2-7; 8 nucleotides agree with TRBD2. CDR3 size: 16 residues. Germline CDR1 reads SGHRS; CDR2 reads YFSETQ. The V gene end was trimmed by 2 bases and the J gene end by 6 bases; junction bases not matched to a gene: 13. The CDR3 protein is CASSLAGLGLLGEQYF. The CDR3 region has the DNA TGCGCCAGCAGCTTAGCGGGACTAGGCCTCCTAGGCGAGCAGTACTTC.

CDR3 sequence reads: CATSGPRREQETQYF. The CDR3 DNA is TGTGCCACCAGCGGCCCAAGGCGGGAGCAAGAGACCCAGTACTTC. The rearrangement joins TRBV15 to TRBJ2-5, with 7 bases matching TRBD2. V shed 5 bases and J 2 bases; nucleotides not matched to a gene: 8. Germline CDR1 and CDR2: LNHNV and YYDKDF (reference sequence). This CDR3 is 15 amino acids long.

This clonotype was counted ten times or more. CDR3: CSVEDGDRVGETQYF. The DNA for the CDR3 is TGCAGCGTTGAAGATGGGGACAGGGTAGGGGAGACCCAGTACTTC. V gene TRBV29-1 combines with J gene TRBJ2-5; TRBD1 matches 9 bases. CDR1 and CDR2 from the germline V gene are SQVTM and ANQGSEA. The trim removed 0 bases at V and 5 bases at J, leaving 7 bases unmatched. The CDR3 loop spans 15 amino acids. Using reference TRBV29-1 and TRBJ2-5 for the parts outside the CDR3, the full variable domain is SAVISQKPSRDICQRGTSLTIQCQVDSQVTMMFWYRQQPGQSLTLIATANQGSEATYESGFVIDKFPISRPNLTFSTLTVSNMSPEDSSIYLCSVEDGDRVGETQYFGPGTRLLVL.

As regards this clonotype: The DNA is left out, because the CDR3 cannot be placed on it with certainty; the CDR3 is given as TCRdb lists it. This rearrangement joins TRBV23-1 to TRBJ2-2; the table assigns TRBD1, which was not confirmed against the DNA. TRBV23-1 is known as an ORF, though its function is uncertain. The CDR3 sequence runs 16 residues, both termini included. CDR3 sequence reads: CASSGEGIATPGSCFF.

This clonotype was recorded a few times. The chain couples TRBV13 to TRBJ2-2, with no clear D. Germline CDR1 reads PRHDT; CDR2 reads FYEKMQ (reference sequence). This CDR3 is built from 13 residues. Trimming took off 4 bases at V and 4 bases at J, with 7 bases between the two ends. CDR3 residues: CASSSTGTGELFF. The CDR3 nucleotides are TGTGCCAGCAGCTCGACTGGCACCGGGGAGCTGTTTTTT.

Many counts were recorded for this clonotype. The chain carries TRBV25-1 and TRBJ1-2; 7 bases agree with TRBD1. The J segment lost 1 base and the V segment lost 3 bases, leaving 8 bases of the junction unmatched. The CDR3 extends over 16 amino acids. From germline, CDR1 is MGHDK and CDR2 SYGVNS. CDR3: CASSDAGQPNNYGYTF. The DNA for the CDR3 is TGTGCCAGCAGTGATGCGGGACAGCCTAATAACTATGGCTACACCTTC.

At least ten counts were recorded for this clonotype. The V gene is TRBV7-3, the J gene TRBJ1-4; D is undetermined. This CDR3 is 13 amino acids long. Germline CDR1 is SGHTA and CDR2 is FQGTGA. Between the trimmed V and J ends, which lost 5 bases and 4 bases, there was a span of 8 bases. The CDR3 loop is CASSRGRNEKLFF. The DNA for the CDR3 is TGTGCCAGCAGCCGAGGACGTAATGAAAAACTGTTTTTT.

The chain recombines TRBV7-9 with TRBJ2-3; 7 bases are a match to TRBD2. The CDR3 totals 15 residues. CDR1 and CDR2 (germline): SEHNR, FQNEAQ (reference sequence). V lost 2 bases to trimming and J lost 5 bases; unmatched junction nucleotides: 7. CDR3 DNA: TGTGCCAGCAGCTTAAGCACGGGAGGTCAAGATACGCAGTATTTT. Amino acid sequence: CASSLSTGGQDTQYF.

This clonotype was observed many times. The V call is TRBV10-3, the J call TRBJ2-2; 8 bases agree with TRBD1. This CDR3 is built from 13 residues. Germline V gives CDR1 ENHRY, CDR2 SYGVKD. V shed 8 bases, J shed 3 bases, and the junction held 2 bases outside the gene matches. CDR3 protein: CAIEQGDTGELFF. CDR3 nucleotides: TGTGCCATCGAACAGGGGGACACCGGGGAGCTGTTTTTT.